This T cell receptor (beta chain) was sequenced during a study of shared clonotypes between healthy human individuals. Study results and limitations: Clonotypes that were shared across several donors made up approximately 5% of naive CD4 clonotypes.

The CDR3 has 11 residues. V was clipped by 6 bases and J by 3 bases, with 6 bases between them. Germline loops: CDR1 SGHTA, CDR2 FQGNSA. Evenly divided among several immunoSEQ plates was the genomic DNA of each subset. Clones were sequenced by immunoSEQ multiplex PCR, and TCRdb holds only the in-frame ones, with some missing. The sample consists of some 2.3 million clones, approximately 93% of them appearing once. As for this clone: Its antigen is not identified.

This clonotype was obtained from a man younger than 35 in good health. Some clones in this sample may be carry-over from other donors' samples. This rearrangement joins TRBV7-2 to TRBJ2-7, with D tentatively TRBD2 (6 bases). Sequencing was performed on naive CD4+ T cells from PBMCs. Subset: CD45RA+ positively selected. CDR3 coding DNA: TGTGCCAGCAGGGGAGGCTACGAGCAGTACTTC. This gives the protein CASRGGYEQYF.